This T cell receptor beta chain is drawn from a study of CD8+CD57+ T cells in acquired aplastic anemia. Background on the study: Quantities of DNA derived from sorted CD4+ and CD8+ cells averaged around 3.2 ug.

Flow cytometry had shown expanded CD8+CD57+ cells in the patients chosen for sequencing. Blood was sampled before the patients had received any therapy. Genomic DNA constituted the template upon which TCR beta VDJ and CDR3 profiling was performed. TCRdb processed the reads anew with MiXCR; each CDR3 protein has one entry. The table lists approximately 300,000 distinct CDR3 sequences, 56% of them singletons, with approximately 1.3% in the top ten. Termini included, the CDR3 measures 16 amino acids. Germline assignment: CDR1 ENHRY and CDR2 SYGVKD. A word on this clonotype: Its antigen is as yet unknown. No DNA is shown, since the ends of the CDR3 on it are uncertain; the CDR3 is the one TCRdb lists.

Overall study findings and caveats: Overlap between patients and controls comprised about 28 CD8+ CDR3 sequences. Between patients and controls, CD8+ Simpson's diversity did not vary significantly.

The source is a human donor with aplastic anemia. The chain employs TRBV10-3 and TRBJ2-5; TRBD1 is the table's D call, not checked against the DNA. The sample was sorted CD4+, CD8+, or CD8+CD57+ T cells (not recorded which) from PBMCs. This chain's CDR3 is CAICSATRDGTKTQYF.